This is a list of T cell receptor beta chains from one sample in a study of T cell responses to AZD1222 COVID-19 vaccine. The assay was immunoSEQ multiplex PCR, and TCRdb's table has in-frame clones only and misses some. The sample includes around 120,000 clones, 92% of them seen just once. Specimen: peripheral blood, collected on day 0 of AZD1222 vaccination. The receptors come from an adult in good health. CDR3s include the opening cysteine and the closing phenylalanine or tryptophan. Each record gives: D gene, clone size, CDR3 length, V gene, J gene, CDR3 protein, CDR3 DNA. D genes are given only for firm matches. The size field is filled for only some rows; it gives once, few, many or a size class.

d_gene: TRBD2; abundance: .; len: 16; v_gene: TRBV5-1; j_gene: TRBJ2-1; CDR3aa: CASSFSGRAVYNEQFF; CDR3nt: TGCGCCAGCAGCTTTAGCGGGAGGGCCGTCTACAATGAGCAGTTCTTC
d_gene: .; abundance: .; len: 16; v_gene: TRBV19; j_gene: TRBJ2-1; CDR3aa: CASSKNRAGPPNEQFF; CDR3nt: TGTGCCAGTAGTAAAAACCGGGCAGGGCCCCCCAATGAGCAGTTCTTC
d_gene: .; abundance: .; len: 14; v_gene: TRBV20-1; j_gene: TRBJ2-7; CDR3aa: CSASDIDGNYEQYF; CDR3nt: TGCAGTGCTAGTGATATTGACGGGAACTACGAGCAGTACTTC
d_gene: .; abundance: .; len: 16; v_gene: TRBV7-9; j_gene: TRBJ1-4; CDR3aa: CASSRAGSSANEKLFF; CDR3nt: TGTGCCAGCAGCAGAGCCGGGTCCTCCGCTAATGAAAAACTGTTTTTT
d_gene: .; abundance: .; len: 11; v_gene: TRBV4-3; j_gene: TRBJ2-7; CDR3aa: CAAGSPLEQYF; CDR3nt: TGCGCGGCCGGGAGTCCTCTCGAGCAGTACTTC
d_gene: .; abundance: once; len: 15; v_gene: TRBV2; j_gene: TRBJ1-6; CDR3aa: CASSEFAAPISPLHF; CDR3nt: TGTGCCAGCAGTGAATTCGCAGCCCCAATTTCACCCCTCCACTTT
d_gene: TRBD1; abundance: .; len: 14; v_gene: TRBV2; j_gene: TRBJ1-5; CDR3aa: CASSLDRVSQPQHF; CDR3nt: TGTGCCAGCAGTTTGGACAGGGTCAGTCAGCCCCAGCATTTT
d_gene: .; abundance: .; len: 14; v_gene: TRBV6-4; j_gene: TRBJ2-3; CDR3aa: CASSEFGAGGTQYF; CDR3nt: TGTGCCAGCAGTGAGTTCGGGGCAGGAGGTACGCAGTATTTT
d_gene: .; abundance: .; len: 16; v_gene: TRBV11-2; j_gene: TRBJ1-3; CDR3aa: CASSLVTGRAGNTIYF; CDR3nt: TGTGCCAGCAGCTTAGTTACGGGGAGGGCTGGAAACACCATATATTTT
d_gene: .; abundance: .; len: 12; v_gene: TRBV2; j_gene: TRBJ2-7; CDR3aa: CASSLAPYEQYF; CDR3nt: TGTGCCAGCAGTCTAGCGCCCTACGAGCAGTACTTC
d_gene: TRBD1; abundance: once; len: 15; v_gene: TRBV6-5; j_gene: TRBJ1-1; CDR3aa: CASRQDRRRNTEAFF; CDR3nt: TGTGCCAGCAGGCAGGACAGGCGGAGGAACACTGAAGCTTTCTTT
d_gene: TRBD2; abundance: .; len: 15; v_gene: TRBV10-1; j_gene: TRBJ2-3; CDR3aa: CASSTSGRAGYTQYF; CDR3nt: TGCGCCAGCAGTACAAGCGGGAGGGCCGGCTATACGCAGTATTTT
d_gene: .; abundance: .; len: 14; v_gene: TRBV5-6; j_gene: TRBJ2-7; CDR3aa: CASSISGGAYEQYF; CDR3nt: TGTGCCAGCAGCATCTCAGGGGGGGCCTACGAGCAGTACTTC
d_gene: .; abundance: .; len: 16; v_gene: TRBV21-1; j_gene: TRBJ2-7; CDR3aa: CASSKGPGQEVREQYF; CDR3nt: TGTGCCAGCAGCAAAGGGCCGGGACAGGAGGTCCGCGAGCAGTACTTC
d_gene: .; abundance: .; len: 14; v_gene: TRBV7-8; j_gene: TRBJ1-6; CDR3aa: CASSLVGDDSPLHF; CDR3nt: TGTGCCAGCAGCTTAGTAGGGGATGATTCACCCCTCCACTTT
d_gene: .; abundance: .; len: 18; v_gene: TRBV12-5; j_gene: TRBJ1-5; CDR3aa: CASGLVPKDLEGDQPQHF; CDR3nt: TGTGCTAGTGGTTTGGTCCCAAAGGACCTCGAAGGCGATCAGCCCCAGCATTTT
d_gene: .; abundance: .; len: 14; v_gene: TRBV28; j_gene: TRBJ1-2; CDR3aa: CASSPPSGGYGYTF; CDR3nt: TGTGCCAGCAGTCCCCCGTCTGGGGGCTATGGCTACACCTTC
d_gene: .; abundance: .; len: 14; v_gene: TRBV6-1; j_gene: TRBJ1-5; CDR3aa: CASSEAGGLQPQHF; CDR3nt: TGTGCCAGCAGTGAAGCGGGAGGGTTGCAGCCCCAGCATTTT